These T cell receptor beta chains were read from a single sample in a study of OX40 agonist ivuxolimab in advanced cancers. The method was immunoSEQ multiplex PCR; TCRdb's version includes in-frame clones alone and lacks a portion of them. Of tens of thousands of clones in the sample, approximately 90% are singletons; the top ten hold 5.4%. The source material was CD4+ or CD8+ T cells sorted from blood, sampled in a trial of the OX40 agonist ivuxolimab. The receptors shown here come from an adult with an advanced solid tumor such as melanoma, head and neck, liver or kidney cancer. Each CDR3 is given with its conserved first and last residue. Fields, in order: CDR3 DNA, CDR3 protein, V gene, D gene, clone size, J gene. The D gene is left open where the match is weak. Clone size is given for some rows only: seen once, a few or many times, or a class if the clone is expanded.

cdr3_nt: TGTGCCAGCTCACCACGTAAAATTGTGGGTCATGAGCAGTTCTTC
cdr3_aa: CASSPRKIVGHEQFF
v_call: TRBV18
d_call: .
clone_size: .
j_call: TRBJ2-1

cdr3_nt: TGTGCCAGCAGCCTTCGGACAGGTCCCCACGAGCAGTACTTC
cdr3_aa: CASSLRTGPHEQYF
v_call: TRBV14
d_call: TRBD1
clone_size: .
j_call: TRBJ2-7

cdr3_nt: TGTGCCAGCTCACCAAGGGTAGGGGAGACCCAGTACTTC
cdr3_aa: CASSPRVGETQYF
v_call: TRBV18
d_call: .
clone_size: .
j_call: TRBJ2-5

cdr3_nt: TGTGCCAGCAGCCTACCGGTGGGGGCAGGAGAAAAACTGTTTTTT
cdr3_aa: CASSLPVGAGEKLFF
v_call: TRBV28
d_call: .
clone_size: .
j_call: TRBJ1-4

cdr3_nt: TGTGCCAGCATGCCCAACCCTTGGCGGGGTGGTGAGCAGTTCTTC
cdr3_aa: CASMPNPWRGGEQFF
v_call: TRBV27
d_call: .
clone_size: .
j_call: TRBJ2-1

cdr3_nt: TGTGCCAGCAGTGACGGGGGCACCTCCTACGAGCAGTACTTC
cdr3_aa: CASSDGGTSYEQYF
v_call: TRBV6-1
d_call: .
clone_size: once
j_call: TRBJ2-7

cdr3_nt: TGTGCCAGCAGCTCGAGGGGGCGGGGACTTTCAACTACCGGGGAGCTGTTTTTT
cdr3_aa: CASSSRGRGLSTTGELFF
v_call: TRBV7-8
d_call: .
clone_size: .
j_call: TRBJ2-2

cdr3_nt: TGTGCCAGTAGTATAGATGGGACTTTTTTAGCCAAAAACATTCAGTACTTC
cdr3_aa: CASSIDGTFLAKNIQYF
v_call: TRBV19
d_call: .
clone_size: few
j_call: TRBJ2-4

cdr3_nt: TGTGCCAGCAGCTTAGGCGTTACCACCTACGAGCAGTACTTC
cdr3_aa: CASSLGVTTYEQYF
v_call: TRBV7-3
d_call: .
clone_size: .
j_call: TRBJ2-7

cdr3_nt: TGTGCCAGCAGCTCTTTCCCGGGACAGACTACCTACGAGCAGTACTTC
cdr3_aa: CASSSFPGQTTYEQYF
v_call: TRBV28
d_call: TRBD1
clone_size: .
j_call: TRBJ2-7

cdr3_nt: TGTGCCAGCAGCCGTGCTGACAGTCGAAACACCATATATTTT
cdr3_aa: CASSRADSRNTIYF
v_call: TRBV4-2
d_call: .
clone_size: .
j_call: TRBJ1-3

cdr3_nt: TGTGCCAGCAGTGGGCCGGGACAGGGGATCGCGCAGTACTTC
cdr3_aa: CASSGPGQGIAQYF
v_call: TRBV25-1
d_call: TRBD1
clone_size: .
j_call: TRBJ2-7

cdr3_nt: TGTGCCAGCAGCCGTGACCGCACTGAAGCTTTCTTT
cdr3_aa: CASSRDRTEAFF
v_call: TRBV7-2
d_call: .
clone_size: .
j_call: TRBJ1-1

cdr3_nt: TGTGCCAGCAGCTTCTTGACTAGCGGGAGTGGCTACGAGCAGTACTTC
cdr3_aa: CASSFLTSGSGYEQYF
v_call: TRBV5-8
d_call: TRBD2
clone_size: .
j_call: TRBJ2-7

cdr3_nt: TGTGCCAGCAGTGGGGGAGGGATCTCCACTGAAGCTTTCTTT
cdr3_aa: CASSGGGISTEAFF
v_call: TRBV28
d_call: .
clone_size: few
j_call: TRBJ1-1

cdr3_nt: TGTGCTAGCAGTACTAGCTTTGCCGCAGATACGCAGTATTTT
cdr3_aa: CASSTSFAADTQYF
v_call: TRBV7-7
d_call: .
clone_size: .
j_call: TRBJ2-3

cdr3_nt: TGTGCCAGCAGCTGGGGGCGCGGGAGGGACAATGAGCAGTTCTTC
cdr3_aa: CASSWGRGRDNEQFF
v_call: TRBV5-4
d_call: TRBD2
clone_size: once
j_call: TRBJ2-1

cdr3_nt: TGTGCCAGCAGTTATAGGGAGGGCCCAGATACGCAGTATTTT
cdr3_aa: CASSYREGPDTQYF
v_call: TRBV7-9
d_call: TRBD2
clone_size: few
j_call: TRBJ2-3

cdr3_nt: TGTGCCAGCAGTCAAGCCCCAGGGGGCGCATTTTTAGGTGAGCAGTTCTTC
cdr3_aa: CASSQAPGGAFLGEQFF
v_call: TRBV5-4
d_call: TRBD1
clone_size: .
j_call: TRBJ2-1

cdr3_nt: TGTGCCAGCAGGGGGGGTGAGACAGATACGCAGTATTTT
cdr3_aa: CASRGGETDTQYF
v_call: TRBV28
d_call: .
clone_size: .
j_call: TRBJ2-3

cdr3_nt: TGTGCCAGCAGCGTTACAGGTACCAAAAACATTCAGTACTTC
cdr3_aa: CASSVTGTKNIQYF
v_call: TRBV2
d_call: .
clone_size: .
j_call: TRBJ2-4

cdr3_nt: TGCAGCGTTCAAGCCCCAGGGACCCTAGCGGGGGTCACAGATACGCAGTATTTT
cdr3_aa: CSVQAPGTLAGVTDTQYF
v_call: TRBV29-1
d_call: TRBD2
clone_size: .
j_call: TRBJ2-3

cdr3_nt: TGTGCCAGCAGCGTAGCTGGCGAGACCCAGTACTTC
cdr3_aa: CASSVAGETQYF
v_call: TRBV9
d_call: .
clone_size: .
j_call: TRBJ2-5

cdr3_nt: TGTGCCAGCAGCTTAGACGCGGGAGTAGATACGCAGTATTTT
cdr3_aa: CASSLDAGVDTQYF
v_call: TRBV7-6
d_call: TRBD2
clone_size: .
j_call: TRBJ2-3

cdr3_nt: TGTGCCAGCAGTTCCCAGCGAGGCACAGATACGCAGTATTTT
cdr3_aa: CASSSQRGTDTQYF
v_call: TRBV5-4
d_call: .
clone_size: .
j_call: TRBJ2-3

cdr3_nt: TGTGCCAGTAGTATGTCGTCCAAAGAGAGGTTAGGCTACACCTTC
cdr3_aa: CASSMSSKERLGYTF
v_call: TRBV19
d_call: .
clone_size: .
j_call: TRBJ1-2

cdr3_nt: TGCGCCAGCAGCTTGGCTCGACGGGGTTCGTCTGAAGCTTTCTTT
cdr3_aa: CASSLARRGSSEAFF
v_call: TRBV5-1
d_call: .
clone_size: .
j_call: TRBJ1-1

cdr3_nt: TGTGCCAGCAGCATATATGGGTATAGCGAGCAGTACTTC
cdr3_aa: CASSIYGYSEQYF
v_call: TRBV11-3
d_call: .
clone_size: .
j_call: TRBJ2-7

cdr3_nt: TGTGCCAGCAGCTGGGGGGGGAGTTATAATTCACCCCTCCACTTT
cdr3_aa: CASSWGGSYNSPLHF
v_call: TRBV11-2
d_call: .
clone_size: .
j_call: TRBJ1-6

cdr3_nt: TGCGCCAGCAGCCTCTCAGGAGCGGGAGGAGGAGAGACCCAGTACTTC
cdr3_aa: CASSLSGAGGGETQYF
v_call: TRBV4-1
d_call: TRBD2
clone_size: .
j_call: TRBJ2-5

cdr3_nt: TGCGCCAGCAGCCAAGATCTAAGGGGGCGAAATCAGCCCCAGCATTTT
cdr3_aa: CASSQDLRGRNQPQHF
v_call: TRBV4-1
d_call: TRBD1
clone_size: once
j_call: TRBJ1-5